What follows is one T cell receptor (beta chain) and its context. No antigen is known for it. This sample is drawn from a study of CD8+ T cells in alopecia areata. The study's findings and limits: Baseline CD8+ expansion's link to response remains uncertain, as there was one nonresponder.

RNA was extracted and reverse transcribed into cDNA as the sequencing template. Some clones are missing from TCRdb's copy, which holds only in-frame ones; the method was immunoSEQ multiplex PCR. The sample contains approximately 200,000 clones, about 62% of which appear only once. Treatment defined: oral pan-JAK inhibitor, 5-10 mg twice daily. Samples from alopecia areata patients were lesional scalp punch biopsies and peripheral blood. Germline assignment: CDR1 GTSNPN and CDR2 SVGIG (reference sequence). The CDR3 has 14 amino acids. The V end was cut by 4 bases, the J end by 4 bases, with 16 bases between.

The sequences come from CD4+ T cells sorted from blood, collected at week 24, from a patient treated with tofacitinib. The chain has TRBV30 and TRBJ2-5, with D possibly matching TRBD2 (5 bases). This sequence was found in a human donor with alopecia areata. The CDR3, as DNA: TGTGCCTGGAACCTACTAGGTTCTAGAGAGACCCAGTACTTC. Its protein is CAWNLLGSRETQYF.